This T cell receptor (beta chain) was identified in a study of T cells after yellow fever vaccination. Background on the study: Fractions of limited cellularity were prepared by means of SMART-Seq v4 Ultra Low Input.

Points from the study as a whole: Clonotypes appearing in both CD4 and CD8 compartments existed, and their share was small. A secondary response was less intense yet reached its peak sooner, at day 5 versus 15.

Universal primer sites and UMIs were introduced during 5'RACE template-switching synthesis of TCR cDNA. TCRdb redid the calling of the 5' RACE reads with MiXCR, one entry per CDR3 protein. The repertoire has about 310,000 distinct CDR3 sequences, 3% to 4.5% of them found once; the top ten carry about 25%. V lost 5 bases, J lost 7 bases, and 5 bases stayed unmatched. CDR1 and CDR2 from the germline V gene are SGHTA and FQGTGA. This CDR3 is 16 amino acids long. This clonotype was seen a handful of times. Its cognate antigen is unknown. The clonotype was recovered from a man aged 18 to 30 who received the YFV17D yellow fever vaccine. J is TRBJ2-1 and V is TRBV7-3; 16 bases line up with TRBD2. This specimen was PBMCs, taken on the day of the yellow fever booster vaccination. This CDR3 reads CASSPAGLAGGNEQFF. CDR3 bases: TGTGCCAGCAGCCCTGCGGGACTAGCGGGGGGGAATGAGCAGTTCTTC.